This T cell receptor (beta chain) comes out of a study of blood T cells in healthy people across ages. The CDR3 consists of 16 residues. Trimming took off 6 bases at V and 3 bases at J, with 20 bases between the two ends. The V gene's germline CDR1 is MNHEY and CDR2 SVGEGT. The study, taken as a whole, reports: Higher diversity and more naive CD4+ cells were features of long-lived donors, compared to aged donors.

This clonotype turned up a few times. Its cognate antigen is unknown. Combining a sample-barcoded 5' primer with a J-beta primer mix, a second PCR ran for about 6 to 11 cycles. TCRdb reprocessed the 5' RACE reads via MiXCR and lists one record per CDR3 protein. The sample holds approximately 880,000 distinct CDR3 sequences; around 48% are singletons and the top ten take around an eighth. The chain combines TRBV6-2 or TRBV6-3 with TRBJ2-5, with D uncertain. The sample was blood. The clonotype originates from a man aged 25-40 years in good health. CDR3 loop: CASSEPPLLEEETQYF. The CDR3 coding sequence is TGTGCCAGCAGCGAACCCCCCCTATTGGAAGAAGAGACCCAGTACTTC.